The 23 T cell receptor beta chains listed next were all sequenced from one sample in a study of CD4 T cells in relation to SARS-CoV-2 and coronaviruses. For these receptors, no antigen is known. CD4+ T cells from unexposed donors were obtained before the COVID-19 pandemic (2011-2018). The cells were cultured for about ten days before CD4+ T cells were isolated. Sequenced by immunoSEQ multiplex PCR; TCRdb stores in-frame clones only, minus some. The profile covers more than 15,000 clones, with roughly 78% appearing a single time and over 15% taken by the ten largest. Material: CD4+ T cells from PBMCs, cultured in vitro. The receptors come from a human donor in good health.

This chain uses TRBV3-1 (or the pseudogene TRBV3-2) with TRBJ1-4; 8 nucleotides align to TRBD1. Germline trimming cut 4 bases from V and 6 bases from J; bases unmatched to any gene: 4. Germline-derived CDR1 and CDR2 are LGHDT and YNNKEL (reference sequence). The CDR3 loop spans 14 amino acids. CDR3 region: CASSPTGQDEKLFF. In DNA form, the CDR3 reads TGTGCCAGCAGCCCCACGGGACAGGATGAAAAACTGTTTTTT.

This sequence joins TRBV28 and TRBJ2-7; 7 bases are a match to TRBD1. CDR3 length: 13 residues. Germline loops: CDR1 MDHEN, CDR2 SYDVKM. V lost 7 bases and J lost 5; bases outside the gene matches: 8. The CDR3 sequence: CASTDRVQNEQYF. CDR3 sequence (DNA): TGTGCCAGCACCGACAGGGTTCAGAACGAGCAGTACTTC. The full variable domain, rest sourced from reference TRBV28 and TRBJ2-7, is DVKVTQSSRYLVKRTGEKVFLECVQDMDHENMFWYRQDPGLGLRLIYFSYDVKMKEKGDIPEGYSVSREKKERFSLILESASTNQTSMYLCASTDRVQNEQYFGPGTRLTVT.

The chain is built from TRBV11-2 and TRBJ2-5; D tentatively reads TRBD1 or TRBD2 (5 bases each). Trimming left V 2 bases short and J 5 bases short, with 12 bases between. The CDR3 covers 14 residues. The germline CDR1 and CDR2 sequences are SGHAT and FQNNGV. The CDR3 spells CASSLLRGGETQYF. The CDR3 nucleotides are TGTGCCAGCAGCTTACTTCGGGGCGGGGAGACCCAGTACTTC. Supplemented by reference TRBV11-2 and TRBJ2-5, the full variable domain reads EAGVAQSPRYKIIEKRQSVAFWCNPISGHATLYWYQQILGQGPKLLIQFQNNGVVDDSQLPKDRFSAERLKGVDSTLKIQPAKLEDSAVYLCASSLLRGGETQYFGPGTRLLVL.

The chain employs TRBV7-2 and TRBJ1-2; D unresolved. The CDR3 contains 13 residues. V was pared by 5 bases and J by 4 bases, with 11 bases between. The germline CDR1 and CDR2 sequences are SGHTA and FQGNSA. The CDR3 region is CASSAWESYGYTF. The CDR3 DNA is TGTGCCAGCAGCGCTTGGGAATCCTATGGCTACACCTTC.

The chain couples TRBV11-3 to TRBJ2-1; 10 positions agree with TRBD2. The CDR3 length is 14 residues. Trimming at V came to 5 bases and at J to 6 bases, leaving 4 bases not matched to a gene. Germline V CDR1 and CDR2: SGHNT, YENEEA. The CDR3 reads CASSRRTSGNEQFF. CDR3 bases: TGTGCCAGCAGCCGGAGGACTAGCGGCAATGAGCAGTTCTTC.

In its sample, this clone was seen once. This sequence joins TRBV27 and TRBJ2-7, with D possibly being TRBD2 (6 bases). The CDR3 has 15 amino acids. Germline CDR1 and CDR2: MNHEY and SMNVEV (reference sequence). Trimming left V 2 bases short and J 5 bases short, with 16 bases between. CDR3 nucleotides: TGTGCCAGCAGTTTAAAAGGCGCGGGGCCCAACGAGCAGTACTTC. Translation: CASSLKGAGPNEQYF.

The chain combines TRBV11-2 with TRBJ1-2; D ambiguous. Germline assignment: CDR1 SGHAT and CDR2 FQNNGV. CDR3 length: 15 amino acids. V was trimmed by 5 bases and J by 2 bases, leaving 15 bases between them. The CDR3: CASSGQIEVNYGYTF. The CDR3 bases are TGTGCCAGCAGCGGCCAGATAGAGGTGAACTATGGCTACACCTTC.

This clone was counted a single time. The chain employs TRBV19 and TRBJ1-5, with TRBD1 as a possible D gene (5 bases). Germline loops: CDR1 LNHDA, CDR2 SQIVND (reference sequence). V lost 4 bases and J 7 bases, leaving 17 bases between the germline ends. CDR3 size: 15 residues. In DNA form, the CDR3 reads TGTGCCAGTAGTAATTTGTTAGGAGGGGAACAGCCCCAGCATTTT. This translates into CASSNLLGGEQPQHF.

The rearrangement joins TRBV24-1 to TRBJ2-5, with D perhaps TRBD1 (7 bases). This CDR3 is 16 amino acids long. CDR1 is KGHDR and CDR2 is SFDVKD in the germline V gene. V lost 2 bases to trimming and J lost 5 bases, with 17 bases between them. CDR3 bases: TGTGCCACCAGTGATTGGGGGGACAGTCGGTGGGAGACCCAGTACTTC. Encoded protein: CATSDWGDSRWETQYF.

The chain joins TRBV6-1 to TRBJ1-6; the D gene is possibly TRBD1 (6 bases). Germline V gene sequence: CDR1 MNHNS, CDR2 SASEGT. The CDR3 is made up of 17 amino acids. V was cut by 1 base and J by 5 bases, with 15 bases left in between. In DNA, the CDR3 is TGTGCCAGCAGTGAAGGAGGGGGGTGGTCAGATAATTCACCCCTCCACTTT. Amino acid sequence: CASSEGGGWSDNSPLHF.

The CDR3 coding sequence is TGTGCCAGCAGCACGGGACAGGGGAACACTGAAGCTTTCTTT. It codes for CASSTGQGNTEAFF. This rearrangement joins TRBV11-3 to TRBJ1-1; TRBD1 aligns across 9 bases. The CDR3 runs to 14 residues. V trimming: 5 bases; J trimming: 1 base; junction bases outside the gene matches: 2. Germline assignment: CDR1 SGHNT and CDR2 YENEEA.

The chain uses TRBV7-9 and TRBJ2-5, with TRBD2 identical over 8 bases. Germline loops: CDR1 SEHNR, CDR2 FQNEAQ (reference sequence). Germline trimming cut 2 bases from V and 3 bases from J; bases unmatched to any gene: 8. The CDR3 totals 16 residues. CDR3 sequence: CASSLQGAGGEETQYF. The CDR3, as DNA: TGTGCCAGCAGCTTACAAGGGGCGGGAGGAGAAGAGACCCAGTACTTC.

V and J are TRBV30 and TRBJ1-3, with 8 bases matching TRBD1. The CDR3 spans 17 residues. J lost 4 bases, V lost 2 bases, and 13 bases had no gene match. Germline loops: CDR1 GTSNPN, CDR2 SVGIG (reference sequence). In DNA form, the CDR3 reads TGTGCCTGGAGTCCAACCTTCTCGACAGGGGCCGGAAACACCATATATTTT. Encoded protein: CAWSPTFSTGAGNTIYF.

The chain recombines TRBV7-9 with TRBJ2-7; 7 bases line up with TRBD1. CDR3 length equals 13 residues. CDR1 is SEHNR and CDR2 is FQNEAQ in the germline V gene (reference sequence). Losses at the gene ends were 5 bases for V and 6 bases for J; bases not matched to a gene: 7. The CDR3 coding sequence is TGTGCCAGCAGCCCGACAGGGTTCGGCGAGCAGTACTTC. It encodes CASSPTGFGEQYF.

This sequence joins TRBV30 and TRBJ1-3; D gene unclear. CDR3 size: 13 residues. Trimming took 4 bases from V and 0 from J, leaving 7 bases between them. The V gene's germline CDR1 is GTSNPN and CDR2 SVGIG (reference sequence). The CDR3 bases are TGTGCCTGGAAACAGAGCTCTGGAAACACCATATATTTT. As protein: CAWKQSSGNTIYF.

This rearrangement joins TRBV6-5 to TRBJ2-3, with a possible D match to TRBD2 (6 bases). V was shortened by 2 bases and J by 3 bases, with 15 bases between the two germline ends. CDR1 and CDR2 (germline): MNHEY, SVGAGI. The CDR3 is 16 residues long. Here the CDR3 reads CASSYVGDGRTDTQYF. The CDR3, as DNA: TGTGCCAGCAGTTACGTAGGGGACGGGAGAACAGATACGCAGTATTTT.

The chain uses TRBV27 and TRBJ2-1; 7 bases align to TRBD1. Germline CDR1 is MNHEY and CDR2 is SMNVEV (reference sequence). The CDR3 runs to 13 residues. The junction had 1 base not matched to a gene; V was cut back by 7 bases and J by 1 base. CDR3 DNA: TGTGCCAGCACGACAGGGTCCTACAATGAGCAGTTCTTC. Translated, it gives CASTTGSYNEQFF.

The chain has TRBV9 and TRBJ2-1, with a possible D match to TRBD1 (6 bases). V lost 3 bases, J lost 0 bases, and 10 bases lay in between. The V gene's germline CDR1 is SGDLS and CDR2 YYNGEE. This CDR3 spans 15 amino acids. CDR3 DNA: TGTGCCAGCAGCGCGACAGGTAACTCCTACAATGAGCAGTTCTTC. Translating gives CASSATGNSYNEQFF.

The chain uses TRBV6-1 and TRBJ2-7; tentative D call: TRBD2 (5 bases). Germline V lookup: CDR1 MNHNS, CDR2 SASEGT. With 0 bases removed from V and 13 bases from J, the gap between germline ends came to 16 bases. The CDR3 runs to 13 residues. CDR3 DNA sequence: TGTGCCAGCAGTGAAGCGCAGACTACGGGGAATTACTTC. Translated, it gives CASSEAQTTGNYF.

The chain has TRBV7-9 and TRBJ1-2, with 7 positions matching TRBD1. The CDR3 runs 14 residues. V lost 5 bases, J lost 0 bases, and 3 bases stayed unmatched. Germline CDR1 reads SEHNR; CDR2 reads FQNEAQ (reference sequence). The CDR3 DNA sequence: TGTGCCAGCAGCCCGGGACAGTCTAACTATGGCTACACCTTC. It encodes CASSPGQSNYGYTF.

The table lists this clone with a count of one. This rearrangement joins TRBV18 to TRBJ1-2, with D maybe TRBD1 (6 bases). This CDR3 has 14 residues. Per the germline V gene, CDR1 is KGHSH and CDR2 is LQKENI. V shed 6 bases and J shed 5 bases, with 16 bases lying between them. The CDR3: CASSLKTGNYGYTF. Here the CDR3 DNA reads TGTGCCAGCTCGCTGAAAACAGGGAATTATGGCTACACCTTC.

The genes are TRBV6-6 and TRBJ1-1, with D perhaps TRBD1 (5 bases). The length of the CDR3 is 13 residues. Trimming removed 5 bases from V and 4 bases from J, with 11 bases in between. CDR1 is MNHNY, CDR2 SVGAGI, per germline (reference sequence). In DNA, the CDR3 is TGTGCCAGCAGTCGAGGGGTTACCACTGAAGCTTTCTTT. Protein: CASSRGVTTEAFF.

This chain uses TRBV9 with TRBJ2-2, with 8 bases fitting TRBD1. The length of the CDR3 is 16 residues. CDR1 and CDR2 from the germline V gene are SGDLS and YYNGEE. Trimming took 0 bases from V and 8 from J; bases not matched to a gene: 9. CDR3 DNA: TGTGCCAGCAGCGTAGCCGGGACAGGCCCTAATGGGGAGCTGTTTTTT. Protein sequence: CASSVAGTGPNGELFF.